This is a list of T cell receptor beta chains from one sample in a study of shared clonotypes between healthy human individuals. The protocol was immunoSEQ multiplex PCR, while the TCRdb copy is restricted to in-frame clones and leaves out a portion. The sample includes about 2.1 million clones, 85% to 95% seen only once; the top ten take more than 1.5%. Source material: naive CD8+ T cells from PBMCs. The source is a young man in good health. Some clones in this sample may be carry-over from other donors' samples. The CDR3 runs from the conserved cysteine through the conserved F or W. A D gene is named only where the DNA matches it firmly. Size tells how often a clone was seen (once, few, many) or the class of an expanded clone, and some rows leave it out.

j_call d_call clone_size v_call cdr3_aa cdr3_nt
TRBJ2-7 TRBD2 . TRBV19 CASSLAGPYEQYF TGTGCCAGTAGCCTAGCGGGGCCCTACGAGCAGTACTTC
TRBJ2-2 . . TRBV28 CASSSHRFINTGELFF TGTGCCAGCAGTTCGCACAGGTTTATAAACACCGGGGAGCTGTTTTTT
TRBJ1-1 . few TRBV30 CAWSVDSDTEAFF TGTGCCTGGAGTGTAGACTCGGACACTGAAGCTTTCTTT
TRBJ1-4 TRBD1 . TRBV6-1 CASSQTGGLEKLFF TGTGCCAGCAGTCAGACAGGGGGTTTGGAAAAACTGTTTTTT
TRBJ2-7 . . TRBV27 CASSFWQGYEQYF TGTGCCAGCAGTTTTTGGCAGGGCTACGAGCAGTACTTC
TRBJ1-2 . . TRBV6-1 CASSEDRNSLYGYTF TGTGCCAGCAGTGAAGACAGGAACTCCTTATATGGCTACACCTTC
TRBJ1-1 . once TRBV27 CASSLWGNTKAFF TGTGCCAGCAGTTTATGGGGAAACACTAAAGCTTTCTTT
TRBJ2-7 . . TRBV19 CARTSGGAPSVQYF TGTGCCAGGACCTCTGGGGGGGCGCCGTCGGTGCAGTACTTC
TRBJ1-1 . once TRBV27 CASRASGESAEAFF TGTGCCAGCAGGGCTTCAGGGGAATCTGCTGAAGCTTTCTTT
TRBJ1-1 . . TRBV28 CASRVTGTKRTEAFF TGTGCCAGCAGAGTGACCGGGACGAAGAGAACTGAAGCTTTCTTT
TRBJ2-2 TRBD2 . TRBV5-6 CASSLGTSGTNTGELFF TGTGCCAGCAGCCTGGGGACTAGCGGGACTAACACCGGGGAGCTGTTTTTT
TRBJ2-1 . . TRBV29-1 CSVLGMDWSSYNEQFF TGCAGCGTCCTGGGAATGGATTGGAGCTCCTACAATGAGCAGTTCTTC
TRBJ2-7 TRBD1 once TRBV9 CASSAIGTGNHEQYF TGTGCCAGCAGCGCCATCGGGACAGGGAACCACGAGCAGTACTTC
TRBJ2-3 . . TRBV5-4 CASSLDGGFRTDTQYF TGTGCCAGCAGCTTGGATGGAGGGTTCCGCACAGATACGCAGTATTTT
TRBJ1-2 . . TRBV9 CASRQGYGYTF TGTGCCAGCAGGCAGGGTTACGGCTACACCTTC
TRBJ1-4 . . TRBV27 CASRGTGNEKLFF TGTGCCAGCCGAGGGACGGGGAATGAAAAACTGTTTTTT
TRBJ2-3 . . TRBV7-8 CASSRDLAGSSTDTQYF TGTGCCAGCAGCAGGGACTTGGCCGGCTCTAGCACAGATACGCAGTATTTT
TRBJ1-5 . . TRBV27 CASRLSGRNQPQHF TGTGCCAGCAGGCTGTCAGGCAGGAATCAGCCCCAGCATTTT
TRBJ1-1 . . TRBV10-3 CAISEWDTLNTEAFF TGTGCCATCAGTGAGTGGGACACCTTGAACACTGAAGCTTTCTTT
TRBJ1-2 . . TRBV4-1 CASSQDERRPGYTF TGCGCCAGCAGCCAAGATGAAAGAAGGCCCGGCTACACCTTC
TRBJ2-1 . . TRBV11-2 CASSSDGGVYIYNEQFF TGTGCCAGCAGCTCAGATGGCGGGGTTTATATCTACAATGAGCAGTTCTTC
TRBJ2-3 . . TRBV6-1 CASTQDRTDTQYF TGTGCCAGCACACAAGACAGGACAGATACGCAGTATTTT
TRBJ2-7 TRBD2 . TRBV28 CATSSGSYEQYF TGTGCCACCTCTAGCGGTTCCTACGAGCAGTACTTC
TRBJ2-7 . . TRBV13 CASSSAPGDYEQYF TGTGCCAGCAGCTCGGCCCCCGGGGACTACGAGCAGTACTTC
TRBJ2-3 . . TRBV5-6 CASSLAKREPDTQYF TGTGCCAGCAGCTTGGCCAAACGGGAACCAGATACGCAGTATTTT
TRBJ1-2 . . TRBV6-5 CASSPVRPGYGYTF TGTGCCAGCAGCCCCGTCCGCCCGGGGTATGGCTACACCTTC
TRBJ1-2 TRBD1 . TRBV14 CASSRQGPNYGYTF TGTGCCAGCAGCCGACAGGGACCTAACTATGGCTACACCTTC
TRBJ2-1 . . TRBV29-1 CSVEVHTNEQFF TGCAGCGTTGAGGTCCATACCAATGAGCAGTTCTTC
TRBJ1-5 . . TRBV21-1 CASSKFIRTAEGTPNQPQHF TGTGCCAGCAGCAAATTTATCAGGACAGCCGAGGGGACCCCGAATCAGCCCCAGCATTTT
TRBJ2-7 TRBD1 . TRBV9 CASSATGTGVSYEQYF TGTGCCAGCAGCGCGACAGGGACAGGGGTCTCCTACGAGCAGTACTTC